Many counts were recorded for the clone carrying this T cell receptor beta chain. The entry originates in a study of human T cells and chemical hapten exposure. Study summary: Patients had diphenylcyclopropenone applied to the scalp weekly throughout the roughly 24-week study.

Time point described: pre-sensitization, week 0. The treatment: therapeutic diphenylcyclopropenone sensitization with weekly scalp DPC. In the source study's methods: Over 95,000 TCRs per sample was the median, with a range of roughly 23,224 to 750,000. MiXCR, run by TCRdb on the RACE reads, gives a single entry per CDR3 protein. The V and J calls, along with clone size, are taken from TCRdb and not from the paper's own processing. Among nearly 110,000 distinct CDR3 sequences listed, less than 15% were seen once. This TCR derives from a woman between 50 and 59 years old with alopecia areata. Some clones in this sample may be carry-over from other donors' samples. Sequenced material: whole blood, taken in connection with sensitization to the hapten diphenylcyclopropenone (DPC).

The CDR3 coding sequence is TGTGCCAGTAGTCCGGATGGCAATCAGCCCCAGCATTTT. It is translated as CASSPDGNQPQHF. The genes are TRBV19 and TRBJ1-5; no reliable D call. Germline V CDR1 and CDR2: LNHDA, SQIVND (reference sequence). V lost 5 bases and J 2 bases, leaving 7 bases between the germline ends. This CDR3 comprises 13 residues. Complete variable domain (other parts from reference TRBV19 and TRBJ1-5): DGGITQSPKYLFRKEGQNVTLSCEQNLNHDAMYWYRQDPGQGLRLIYYSQIVNDFQKGDIAEGYSVSREKKESFPLTVTSAQKNPTAFYLCASSPDGNQPQHFGDGTRLSIL.